Presented here are 9 T cell receptor beta chains from one specimen sequenced in a study of CD8+ T cells in alopecia areata. Once RNA had been extracted, it was reverse transcribed into cDNA to act as the sequencing template. Produced via immunoSEQ multiplex PCR; TCRdb's table is partial and in-frame only. The sample shows under 300,000 clones, around three fifths of them seen only once. Regarding treatment: oral pan-JAK inhibitor, 5-10 mg twice daily. The sample here was CD4+ T cells sorted from blood, taken around week 54, from a patient treated with tofacitinib. Receptor source: a human donor with alopecia areata.

This clone has at least ten counts. The same CDR3 can be traced to other DNA sequences in this sample. In DNA, the CDR3 is TGCGCCAGCAGCTTGGAGGGTAGGTACGAGCAGTACTTC. This codes for CASSLEGRYEQYF. The chain is built from TRBV5-1 and TRBJ2-7; D remains ambiguous. The CDR3 extends over 13 amino acids. The ends were cut back, 0 bases at V and 4 bases at J, with 8 bases in the middle. Germline CDR1 SGHRS, CDR2 YFSETQ.

The chain has TRBV27 and TRBJ1-5; TRBD1 agrees at 7 bases. This CDR3 spans 15 amino acids. V lost 6 bases and J lost 5; bases outside the gene matches: 10. Germline V gene data show CDR1 as MNHEY and CDR2 as SMNVEV (reference sequence). CDR3 sequence reads: CASRARTGTDQPQHF. CDR3 nucleotides: TGTGCCAGCAGGGCACGGACAGGTACGGATCAGCCCCAGCATTTT.

The chain has TRBV29-1 and TRBJ2-1; no definite D call. Germline assignment: CDR1 SQVTM and CDR2 ANQGSEA. Trimming removed 5 bases from V and 8 bases from J, with 13 bases in between. The CDR3 has 12 residues. Here the CDR3 reads CSVLSGRDEQFF. DNA for the CDR3: TGCAGCGTTTTAAGTGGTAGGGATGAGCAGTTCTTC.

This chain joins TRBV19 and TRBJ1-6; TRBD1 might be the D (5 bases). The CDR3 runs 14 residues. V was pared by 7 bases and J by 7 bases, with 14 bases between. Germline-derived CDR1 and CDR2 are LNHDA and SQIVND (reference sequence). CDR3 bases: TGTGCCAGTAACCCGGGACCGAGCAATTCACCCCTCCACTTT. The encoded protein is CASNPGPSNSPLHF.

This sequence joins TRBV5-1 and TRBJ1-1, with 8 bases lining up with TRBD1. The CDR3 runs to 15 residues. Germline V CDR1 and CDR2: SGHRS, YFSETQ. Trimming cost V 4 bases and J 5 bases; bases outside gene matches: 10. This CDR3 reads CASSTSDRAGTEAFF. Written as DNA, the CDR3 is TGCGCCAGCAGCACGTCGGACAGGGCTGGAACTGAAGCTTTCTTT.

In its sample, this clone was seen once. V is TRBV30 and J is TRBJ1-1, with D hard to call. The CDR3 consists of 14 residues. Germline V gene data show CDR1 as GTSNPN and CDR2 as SVGIG (reference sequence). V lost 3 bases to trimming and J lost 6 bases, with 17 bases between them. This CDR3 reads CAWSMPTIPPEAFF. The CDR3 DNA reads as TGTGCCTGGAGCATGCCGACAATCCCGCCTGAAGCTTTCTTT.

This chain uses TRBV9 with TRBJ2-3; D remains ambiguous. The CDR3 spans 12 residues. The V and J ends lost 4 bases and 4 bases respectively, with 7 bases between them. CDR1 is SGDLS and CDR2 is YYNGEE in the germline V gene. The CDR3 loop reads CASSPFSDTQYF. The CDR3 DNA sequence: TGTGCCAGCAGCCCTTTTTCAGATACGCAGTATTTT. The full variable domain, rest sourced from reference TRBV9 and TRBJ2-3, is DSGVTQTPKHLITATGQRVTLRCSPRSGDLSVYWYQQSLDQGLQFLIQYYNGEERAKGNILERFSAQQFPDLHSELNLSSLELGDSALYFCASSPFSDTQYFGPGTRLTVL.

This clone was counted between two and nine times. The chain is built from TRBV18 and TRBJ2-3, with TRBD1 as a possible D gene (6 bases). Germline V gene data show CDR1 as KGHSH and CDR2 as LQKENI. This CDR3 spans 16 amino acids. Trimming left V 1 base short and J 2 bases short, with 13 bases between. CDR3 residues: CASSPRLTGTTDTQYF. In nucleotides, the CDR3 is TGTGCCAGCTCACCACGACTGACAGGCACCACAGATACGCAGTATTTT. The full variable domain, with the rest looked up from reference TRBV18 and TRBJ2-3, is NAGVMQNPRHLVRRRGQEARLRCSPMKGHSHVYWYRQLPEEGLKFMVYLQKENIIDESGMPKERFSAEFPKEGPSILRIQQVVRGDSAAYFCASSPRLTGTTDTQYFGPGTRLTVL.

The sample holds a few counts of this clone. V is TRBV5-4 and J is TRBJ2-4, with TRBD2 matching 10 bases. The V gene end was trimmed by 6 bases and the J gene end by 7 bases; junction bases not matched to a gene: 7. CDR1 is SGHNT, CDR2 YYREEE, per germline (reference sequence). CDR3 size: 14 residues. The CDR3 DNA reads TGTGCCAGCACCCAGCGGGGGGGCGGGAACATTCAGTACTTC. Protein: CASTQRGGGNIQYF. Filled out from reference TRBV5-4 and TRBJ2-4, the complete variable domain reads ETGVTQSPTHLIKTRGQQVTLRCSSQSGHNTVSWYQQALGQGPQFIFQYYREEENGRGNFPPRFSGLQFPNYSSELNVNALELDDSALYLCASTQRGGGNIQYFGAGTRLSVL.